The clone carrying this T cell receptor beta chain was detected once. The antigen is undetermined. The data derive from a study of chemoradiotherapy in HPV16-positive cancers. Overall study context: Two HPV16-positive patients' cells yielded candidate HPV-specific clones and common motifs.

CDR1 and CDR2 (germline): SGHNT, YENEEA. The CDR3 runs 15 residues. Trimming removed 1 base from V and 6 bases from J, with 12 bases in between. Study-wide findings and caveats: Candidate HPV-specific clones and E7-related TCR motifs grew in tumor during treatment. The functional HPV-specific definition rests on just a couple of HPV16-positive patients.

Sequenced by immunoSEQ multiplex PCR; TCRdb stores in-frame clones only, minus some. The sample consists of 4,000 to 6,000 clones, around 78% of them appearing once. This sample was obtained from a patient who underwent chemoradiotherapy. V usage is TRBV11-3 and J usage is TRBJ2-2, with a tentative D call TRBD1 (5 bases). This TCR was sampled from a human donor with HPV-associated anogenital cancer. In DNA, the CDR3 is TGTGCCAGCAGCTTAGGGACACCATGGTCCGGGGAGCTGTTTTTT. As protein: CASSLGTPWSGELFF.